Given below is one TCR beta chain in context. The table lists this clonotype with a few counts. The antigen it binds to is not known. Base qualities are not recorded, but no much larger clone differs from it by a single base. From the second PCR step on, the TCR alpha and beta chain libraries were amplified in separate reactions. CMV status of each donor was established by measuring IFNgamma production from CD4+ T cells after fresh PBMCs were stimulated overnight with CMV viral lysate. Miltenyi beads were used first to positively select CD4 T cells, and CD8 T cells were then positively selected from the CD4-negative fraction. Cells were stained for CD3, CD4, CD8, CD45RA, CD27 and a live/dead dye and were sorted on a BD Aria II into four subsets based on CD45RA and CD27. A few healthy volunteers provided blood, and the blood of each volunteer was split into CD4 and CD8 T cells and then into four differentiation subsets. About 120 ml of peripheral blood was taken from each donor, and PBMC were separated by density-gradient centrifugation on Ficoll-Paque PLUS. After sorting, cells were lysed in RLT buffer, RNA was extracted using a Qiagen RNeasy kit, and the extracted RNA was stored at -80 degrees C.

This sample was included in a study of naive and memory T cell subsets (dated by TCRdb to the late 2010s). For the wider study: An open-source, UMI-based TCR alpha and beta sequencing pipeline was applied to sorted naive and memory peripheral blood T cell subsets. IgG serology results and the functional CMV T cell responses were in complete agreement. RNA was DNase-treated and reverse transcribed with TCR constant-region primers, mostly using SuperScript III. Findings and caveats that apply to the study as a whole: After error correction, only a single occurrence was seen for over 85% of naive TCR sequences, so much steeper abundance distributions were produced than in memory subsets. In both CD4 and CD8 cells, going from naive through CM, EM and EMRA, the Gini index went up while Shannon and inverse Simpson diversity went down. The repertoire findings for the naive and memory subsets could not be validated, as no ground truth was available. TCR abundance followed a power law with an exponent that was different for naive and memory subsets but consistent across the three individuals. Single alpha or beta chain sequences, rather than paired alpha/beta receptors, were used to define clonotypes. A few larger clonotypes were found in naive repertoires, especially CD8, and these larger clonotypes were possibly memory cells re-expressing CD45RA. RNA-based TCR counts may be influenced by expression changes linked to T cell activation and differentiation.

The protocol used for the library was UMI-ligation and nested PCR. To cover both TRBC1 and TRBC2, the beta constant-region primer consisted of an equimolar mix of two oligonucleotides. Four rounds of PCR were used to amplify ligated cDNA, with nested alpha and beta constant-region primers being used together with the SP2 primer. A single-stranded oligonucleotide containing the SP2 primer and a 12-nucleotide UMI was joined to the 3' end of the cDNA by T4 RNA ligase 1. Incubation of the ligation reaction lasted roughly 19-24 hours at 16 degrees C. PCR2 was typically run as a SYBR Green qPCR and stopped at a predetermined threshold to prevent over-amplification. Every purification after the first one was done using Agencourt AMPure XP magnetic beads. Library quantification was done by Qubit, followed by a TapeStation check on which the main peak was expected at around 650 bp. The pooled libraries were sequenced on an Illumina MiSeq using v2 2x251 paired-end kits, which usually yielded roughly 1-2.2 million reads per sample. Each sample's library went into the pool at about 4.2 nM, and roughly 5-7.5% PhiX was added to help with cluster recognition. In the paper's pipeline: FASTQ reads processed by Demultiplexor were assigned V and J genes by Decombinator through tag matching that tolerated a single base-pair mismatch. UMIs were used by Collapsinator to correct both sequencing errors and frequency errors arising from PCR heterogeneity. TCRs were translated and CDR3s were extracted from the conserved cysteine to the FGXG phenylalanine by CDR3Translator, with non-productive sequences being flagged. Repertoires were subsampled to equal numbers of UMI-defined TCRs before Gini, Shannon entropy and inverse Simpson indices were calculated. Within the linear range, a power law was fitted to clonotype abundance distributions using maximum likelihood. On one naive CD8 sample, the pipeline and MIGEC gave similar UMI counts, unique TCR numbers and clonal distributions. In one analysis, naive TCRs also found in any memory subset of the same donor were removed from the naive repertoire. The repertoires were searched for 5,500 to 7,500 CMV-associated CDR3 sequences that had been compiled from VDJdb and a published dataset. TCRdb reran the public reads through fastp at Q25 and MiXCR, keeping productive beta chains. A single entry per CDR3 protein holds the most common genes and DNA from its merged rows. In this record, the V and J calls reflect TCRdb's handling and not the investigators' own analysis. The table for this sample lists about 150,000 distinct CDR3 sequences; approximately 22% of them were counted only once. The ten most abundant clones make up around 0.097% of the sample.

The sequencing input was naive CD4+ T cells from blood. The sample's cell subset or site label is to be understood as: naive T cells, CD45RA high CD27+. The TCR comes from a human donor in good health.

The CDR3 region has the sequence CSVSATLNTEAFF. The DNA is TGCAGCGTTTCTGCGACATTGAACACTGAAGCTTTCTTT. The V gene is TRBV29-1 and the J gene is TRBJ1-1, with the D gene not clear enough to name. From cysteine to phenylalanine, the CDR3 is 13 amino acids long. The kept DNA is CDR3 alone, 39 bases in frame from the first base. CDR1 and CDR2 are drawn from the germline V gene: SQVTM, ANQGSEA. V gives up 5 bases and J gives up 0 bases, and the segment between their germline ends measures 10 bases.